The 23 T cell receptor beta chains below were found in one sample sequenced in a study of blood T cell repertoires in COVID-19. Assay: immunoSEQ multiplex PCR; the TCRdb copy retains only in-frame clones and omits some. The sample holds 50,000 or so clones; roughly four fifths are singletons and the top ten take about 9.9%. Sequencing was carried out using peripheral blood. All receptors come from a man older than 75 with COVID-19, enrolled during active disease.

The CDR3, as DNA: TGTGCCAGCAGCCCACCCGGGAGGGGAGGAGATACGCAGTATTTT. Translation: CASSPPGRGGDTQYF. The chain carries TRBV7-9 and TRBJ2-3, with 8 bases lining up with TRBD2. CDR1 SEHNR and CDR2 FQNEAQ come from the germline V gene (reference sequence). The CDR3 covers 15 residues. The V gene end was trimmed by 5 bases and the J gene end by 5 bases; junction bases not matched to a gene: 9.

CDR3 residues: CASSQTGTGVGYTF. CDR3 coding DNA: TGTGCCAGCAGCCAAACCGGGACAGGGGTCGGCTACACCTTC. The chain employs TRBV4-2 and TRBJ1-2, with 10 bases matching TRBD1. After removal of 2 bases from V and 8 bases from J, the junction contained 5 bases not matched to a gene. The germline V gene encodes CDR1 LGHNA and CDR2 YNFKEQ. The CDR3 loop spans 14 amino acids.

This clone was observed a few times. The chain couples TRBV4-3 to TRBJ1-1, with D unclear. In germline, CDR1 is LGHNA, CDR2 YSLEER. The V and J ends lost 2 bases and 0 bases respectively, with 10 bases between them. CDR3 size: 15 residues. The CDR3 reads CASSQTRFMNTEAFF. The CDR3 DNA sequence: TGCGCCAGCAGCCAAACCAGATTCATGAACACTGAAGCTTTCTTT.

The CDR3: CASSLLGGADTQYF. CDR3 nucleotides: TGTGCCAGCAGCCTTCTGGGGGGGGCGGATACGCAGTATTTT. The genes are TRBV6-2 or TRBV6-3 and TRBJ2-3; tentative D call: TRBD2 (7 bases). This CDR3 has 14 amino acids. The V and J ends lost 6 bases and 6 bases respectively, with 16 bases between them. CDR1 is MNHEY, CDR2 SVGEGT, per germline.

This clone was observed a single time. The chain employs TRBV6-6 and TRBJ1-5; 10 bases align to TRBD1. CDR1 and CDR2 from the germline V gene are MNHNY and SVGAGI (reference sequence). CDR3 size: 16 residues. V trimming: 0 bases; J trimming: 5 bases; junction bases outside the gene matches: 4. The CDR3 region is CASSYSVGTGDQPQHF. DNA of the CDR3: TGTGCCAGCAGTTACTCAGTAGGGACAGGGGATCAGCCCCAGCATTTT.

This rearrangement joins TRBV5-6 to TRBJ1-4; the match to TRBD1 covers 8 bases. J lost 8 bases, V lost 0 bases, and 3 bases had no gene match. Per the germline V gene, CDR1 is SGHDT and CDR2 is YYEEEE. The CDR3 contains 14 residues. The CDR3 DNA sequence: TGTGCCAGCAGCTTGGGGACAGGGCGGGAAAAACTGTTTTTT. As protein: CASSLGTGREKLFF. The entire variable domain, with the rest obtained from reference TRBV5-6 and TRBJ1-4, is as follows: DAGVTQSPTHLIKTRGQQVTLRCSPKSGHDTVSWYQQALGQGPQFIFQYYEEEERQRGNFPDRFSGHQFPNYSSELNVNALLLGDSALYLCASSLGTGREKLFFGSGTQLSVL.

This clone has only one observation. CDR3 sequence reads: CASSLSRASAYNEQFF. CDR3 bases: TGTGCCAGCAGCCTCTCTCGGGCTAGCGCCTACAATGAGCAGTTCTTC. The chain combines TRBV7-3 with TRBJ2-1, with D possibly TRBD2 on 6 matching bases. CDR1 and CDR2 from the germline V gene are SGHTA and FQGTGA. With 5 bases removed from V and 2 bases from J, the gap between germline ends came to 16 bases. The CDR3 covers 16 residues.

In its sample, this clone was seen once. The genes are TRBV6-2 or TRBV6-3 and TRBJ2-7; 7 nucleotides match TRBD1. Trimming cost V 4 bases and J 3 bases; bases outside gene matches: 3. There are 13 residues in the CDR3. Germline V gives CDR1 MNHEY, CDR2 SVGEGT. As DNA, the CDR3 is TGTGCCAGCAGTTGGGGACAGAGCTACGAGCAGTACTTC. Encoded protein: CASSWGQSYEQYF.

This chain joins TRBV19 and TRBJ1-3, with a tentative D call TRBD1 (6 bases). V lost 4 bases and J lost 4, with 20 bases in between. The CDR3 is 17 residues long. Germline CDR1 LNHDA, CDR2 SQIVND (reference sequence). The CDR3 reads CASSRFRDPGVGNTIYF. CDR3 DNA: TGTGCCAGTAGTAGATTCCGGGACCCAGGGGTCGGAAACACCATATATTTT.

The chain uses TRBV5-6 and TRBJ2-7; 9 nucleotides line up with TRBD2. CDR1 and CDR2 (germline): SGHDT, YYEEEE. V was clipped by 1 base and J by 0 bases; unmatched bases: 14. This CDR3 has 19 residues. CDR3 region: CASSLIGSGGLQSSYEQYF. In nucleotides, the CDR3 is TGTGCCAGCAGCTTGATTGGTAGCGGGGGCCTACAGAGCTCCTACGAGCAGTACTTC.

CDR3 sequence (DNA): TGTGCCAGCAGCCAAGATTCAGCGGGACAGGTCAATGAGCAGTTCTTC. Translating gives CASSQDSAGQVNEQFF. V usage is TRBV4-2 and J usage is TRBJ2-1; the D gene is possibly TRBD1 (8 bases). Germline V gene data show CDR1 as LGHNA and CDR2 as YNFKEQ. The CDR3 consists of 16 residues. Deletions cut 0 bases from V and 6 bases from J, with 15 bases between.

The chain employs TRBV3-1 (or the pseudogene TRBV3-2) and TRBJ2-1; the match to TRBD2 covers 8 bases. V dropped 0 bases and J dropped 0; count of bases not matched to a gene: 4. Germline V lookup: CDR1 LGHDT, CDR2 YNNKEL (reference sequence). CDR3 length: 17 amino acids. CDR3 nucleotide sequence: TGTGCCAGCAGCCAAGATCCCAGCGGGAGCTCCTACAATGAGCAGTTCTTC. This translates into CASSQDPSGSSYNEQFF.

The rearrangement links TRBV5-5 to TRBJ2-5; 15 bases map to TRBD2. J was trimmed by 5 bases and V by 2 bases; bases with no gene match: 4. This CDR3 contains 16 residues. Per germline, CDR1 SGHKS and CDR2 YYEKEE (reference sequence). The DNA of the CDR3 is TGTGCCAGCAGCTTTGGGACTAGCGGGGGGTGGGAGACCCAGTACTTC. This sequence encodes CASSFGTSGGWETQYF.

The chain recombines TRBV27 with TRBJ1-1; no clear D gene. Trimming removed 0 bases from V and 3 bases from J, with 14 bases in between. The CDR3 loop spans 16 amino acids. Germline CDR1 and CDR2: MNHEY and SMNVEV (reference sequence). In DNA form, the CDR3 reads TGTGCCAGCAGTTTATCATACGGGGTGGACTACACTGAAGCTTTCTTT. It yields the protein CASSLSYGVDYTEAFF.

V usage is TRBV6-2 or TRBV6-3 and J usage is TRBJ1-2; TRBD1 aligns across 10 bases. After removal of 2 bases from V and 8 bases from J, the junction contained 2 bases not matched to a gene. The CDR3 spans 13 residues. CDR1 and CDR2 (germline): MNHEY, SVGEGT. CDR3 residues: CASSYGQGGGYTF. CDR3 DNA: TGTGCCAGCAGTTACGGACAGGGGGGAGGCTACACCTTC.

The CDR3 protein is CASSQEGASPADNQPQHF. DNA of the CDR3: TGTGCCAGCAGCCAAGAGGGGGCGAGTCCCGCCGACAATCAGCCCCAGCATTTT. The chain combines TRBV3-1 (or the pseudogene TRBV3-2) with TRBJ1-5, with D possibly TRBD1 on 6 matching bases. The V gene's germline CDR1 is LGHDT and CDR2 YNNKEL (reference sequence). This CDR3 region has 18 residues. V lost 0 bases, J lost 3 bases, and 18 bases lay in between.

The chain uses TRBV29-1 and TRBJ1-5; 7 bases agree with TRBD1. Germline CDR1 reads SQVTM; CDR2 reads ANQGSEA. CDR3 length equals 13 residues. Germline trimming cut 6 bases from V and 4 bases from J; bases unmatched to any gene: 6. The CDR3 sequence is CSVAGTENQPQHF. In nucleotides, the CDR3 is TGCAGCGTCGCCGGGACAGAGAATCAGCCCCAGCATTTT.

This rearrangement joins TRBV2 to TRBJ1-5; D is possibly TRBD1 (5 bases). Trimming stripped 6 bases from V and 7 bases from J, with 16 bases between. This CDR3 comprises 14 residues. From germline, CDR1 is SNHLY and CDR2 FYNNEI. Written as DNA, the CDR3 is TGTGCCAGCAGGGACGGGGGAACTGGGCAGCCCCAGCATTTT. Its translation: CASRDGGTGQPQHF.

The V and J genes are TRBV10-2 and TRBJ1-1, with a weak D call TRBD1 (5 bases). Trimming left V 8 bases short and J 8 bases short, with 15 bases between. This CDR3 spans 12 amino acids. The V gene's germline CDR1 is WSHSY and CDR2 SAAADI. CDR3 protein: CASWRGLAEAFF. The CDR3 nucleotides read TGCGCCAGCTGGAGGGGTTTGGCGGAAGCTTTCTTT.

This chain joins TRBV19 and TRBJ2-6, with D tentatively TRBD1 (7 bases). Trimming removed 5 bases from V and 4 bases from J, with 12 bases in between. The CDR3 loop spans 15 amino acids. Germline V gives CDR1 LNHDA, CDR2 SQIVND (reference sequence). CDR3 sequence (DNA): TGTGCCAGTAGTGGAGGGGGCACGGGGGCCAACGTCCTGACTTTC. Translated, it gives CASSGGGTGANVLTF.

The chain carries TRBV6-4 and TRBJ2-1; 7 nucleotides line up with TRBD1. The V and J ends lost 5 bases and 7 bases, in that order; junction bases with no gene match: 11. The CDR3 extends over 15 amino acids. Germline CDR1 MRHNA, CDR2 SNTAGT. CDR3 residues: CASSTGQGEWNEQFF. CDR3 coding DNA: TGTGCCAGCAGTACGGGGCAGGGGGAGTGGAATGAGCAGTTCTTC.

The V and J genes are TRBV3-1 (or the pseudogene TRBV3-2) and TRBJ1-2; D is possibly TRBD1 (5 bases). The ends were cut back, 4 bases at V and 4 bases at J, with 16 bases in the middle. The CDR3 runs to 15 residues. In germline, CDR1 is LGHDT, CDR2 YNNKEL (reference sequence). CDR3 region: CASSPPAQGSYGYTF. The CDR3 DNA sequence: TGTGCCAGCAGCCCCCCCGCGCAGGGTAGCTATGGCTACACCTTC.

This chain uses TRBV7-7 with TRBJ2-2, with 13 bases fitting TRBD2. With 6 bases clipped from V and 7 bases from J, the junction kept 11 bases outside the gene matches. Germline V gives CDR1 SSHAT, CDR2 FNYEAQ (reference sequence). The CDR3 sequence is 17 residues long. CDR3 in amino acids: CASRTGLAGARGGELFF. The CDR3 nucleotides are TGTGCCAGCAGGACTGGACTAGCGGGAGCACGGGGCGGGGAGCTGTTTTTT.